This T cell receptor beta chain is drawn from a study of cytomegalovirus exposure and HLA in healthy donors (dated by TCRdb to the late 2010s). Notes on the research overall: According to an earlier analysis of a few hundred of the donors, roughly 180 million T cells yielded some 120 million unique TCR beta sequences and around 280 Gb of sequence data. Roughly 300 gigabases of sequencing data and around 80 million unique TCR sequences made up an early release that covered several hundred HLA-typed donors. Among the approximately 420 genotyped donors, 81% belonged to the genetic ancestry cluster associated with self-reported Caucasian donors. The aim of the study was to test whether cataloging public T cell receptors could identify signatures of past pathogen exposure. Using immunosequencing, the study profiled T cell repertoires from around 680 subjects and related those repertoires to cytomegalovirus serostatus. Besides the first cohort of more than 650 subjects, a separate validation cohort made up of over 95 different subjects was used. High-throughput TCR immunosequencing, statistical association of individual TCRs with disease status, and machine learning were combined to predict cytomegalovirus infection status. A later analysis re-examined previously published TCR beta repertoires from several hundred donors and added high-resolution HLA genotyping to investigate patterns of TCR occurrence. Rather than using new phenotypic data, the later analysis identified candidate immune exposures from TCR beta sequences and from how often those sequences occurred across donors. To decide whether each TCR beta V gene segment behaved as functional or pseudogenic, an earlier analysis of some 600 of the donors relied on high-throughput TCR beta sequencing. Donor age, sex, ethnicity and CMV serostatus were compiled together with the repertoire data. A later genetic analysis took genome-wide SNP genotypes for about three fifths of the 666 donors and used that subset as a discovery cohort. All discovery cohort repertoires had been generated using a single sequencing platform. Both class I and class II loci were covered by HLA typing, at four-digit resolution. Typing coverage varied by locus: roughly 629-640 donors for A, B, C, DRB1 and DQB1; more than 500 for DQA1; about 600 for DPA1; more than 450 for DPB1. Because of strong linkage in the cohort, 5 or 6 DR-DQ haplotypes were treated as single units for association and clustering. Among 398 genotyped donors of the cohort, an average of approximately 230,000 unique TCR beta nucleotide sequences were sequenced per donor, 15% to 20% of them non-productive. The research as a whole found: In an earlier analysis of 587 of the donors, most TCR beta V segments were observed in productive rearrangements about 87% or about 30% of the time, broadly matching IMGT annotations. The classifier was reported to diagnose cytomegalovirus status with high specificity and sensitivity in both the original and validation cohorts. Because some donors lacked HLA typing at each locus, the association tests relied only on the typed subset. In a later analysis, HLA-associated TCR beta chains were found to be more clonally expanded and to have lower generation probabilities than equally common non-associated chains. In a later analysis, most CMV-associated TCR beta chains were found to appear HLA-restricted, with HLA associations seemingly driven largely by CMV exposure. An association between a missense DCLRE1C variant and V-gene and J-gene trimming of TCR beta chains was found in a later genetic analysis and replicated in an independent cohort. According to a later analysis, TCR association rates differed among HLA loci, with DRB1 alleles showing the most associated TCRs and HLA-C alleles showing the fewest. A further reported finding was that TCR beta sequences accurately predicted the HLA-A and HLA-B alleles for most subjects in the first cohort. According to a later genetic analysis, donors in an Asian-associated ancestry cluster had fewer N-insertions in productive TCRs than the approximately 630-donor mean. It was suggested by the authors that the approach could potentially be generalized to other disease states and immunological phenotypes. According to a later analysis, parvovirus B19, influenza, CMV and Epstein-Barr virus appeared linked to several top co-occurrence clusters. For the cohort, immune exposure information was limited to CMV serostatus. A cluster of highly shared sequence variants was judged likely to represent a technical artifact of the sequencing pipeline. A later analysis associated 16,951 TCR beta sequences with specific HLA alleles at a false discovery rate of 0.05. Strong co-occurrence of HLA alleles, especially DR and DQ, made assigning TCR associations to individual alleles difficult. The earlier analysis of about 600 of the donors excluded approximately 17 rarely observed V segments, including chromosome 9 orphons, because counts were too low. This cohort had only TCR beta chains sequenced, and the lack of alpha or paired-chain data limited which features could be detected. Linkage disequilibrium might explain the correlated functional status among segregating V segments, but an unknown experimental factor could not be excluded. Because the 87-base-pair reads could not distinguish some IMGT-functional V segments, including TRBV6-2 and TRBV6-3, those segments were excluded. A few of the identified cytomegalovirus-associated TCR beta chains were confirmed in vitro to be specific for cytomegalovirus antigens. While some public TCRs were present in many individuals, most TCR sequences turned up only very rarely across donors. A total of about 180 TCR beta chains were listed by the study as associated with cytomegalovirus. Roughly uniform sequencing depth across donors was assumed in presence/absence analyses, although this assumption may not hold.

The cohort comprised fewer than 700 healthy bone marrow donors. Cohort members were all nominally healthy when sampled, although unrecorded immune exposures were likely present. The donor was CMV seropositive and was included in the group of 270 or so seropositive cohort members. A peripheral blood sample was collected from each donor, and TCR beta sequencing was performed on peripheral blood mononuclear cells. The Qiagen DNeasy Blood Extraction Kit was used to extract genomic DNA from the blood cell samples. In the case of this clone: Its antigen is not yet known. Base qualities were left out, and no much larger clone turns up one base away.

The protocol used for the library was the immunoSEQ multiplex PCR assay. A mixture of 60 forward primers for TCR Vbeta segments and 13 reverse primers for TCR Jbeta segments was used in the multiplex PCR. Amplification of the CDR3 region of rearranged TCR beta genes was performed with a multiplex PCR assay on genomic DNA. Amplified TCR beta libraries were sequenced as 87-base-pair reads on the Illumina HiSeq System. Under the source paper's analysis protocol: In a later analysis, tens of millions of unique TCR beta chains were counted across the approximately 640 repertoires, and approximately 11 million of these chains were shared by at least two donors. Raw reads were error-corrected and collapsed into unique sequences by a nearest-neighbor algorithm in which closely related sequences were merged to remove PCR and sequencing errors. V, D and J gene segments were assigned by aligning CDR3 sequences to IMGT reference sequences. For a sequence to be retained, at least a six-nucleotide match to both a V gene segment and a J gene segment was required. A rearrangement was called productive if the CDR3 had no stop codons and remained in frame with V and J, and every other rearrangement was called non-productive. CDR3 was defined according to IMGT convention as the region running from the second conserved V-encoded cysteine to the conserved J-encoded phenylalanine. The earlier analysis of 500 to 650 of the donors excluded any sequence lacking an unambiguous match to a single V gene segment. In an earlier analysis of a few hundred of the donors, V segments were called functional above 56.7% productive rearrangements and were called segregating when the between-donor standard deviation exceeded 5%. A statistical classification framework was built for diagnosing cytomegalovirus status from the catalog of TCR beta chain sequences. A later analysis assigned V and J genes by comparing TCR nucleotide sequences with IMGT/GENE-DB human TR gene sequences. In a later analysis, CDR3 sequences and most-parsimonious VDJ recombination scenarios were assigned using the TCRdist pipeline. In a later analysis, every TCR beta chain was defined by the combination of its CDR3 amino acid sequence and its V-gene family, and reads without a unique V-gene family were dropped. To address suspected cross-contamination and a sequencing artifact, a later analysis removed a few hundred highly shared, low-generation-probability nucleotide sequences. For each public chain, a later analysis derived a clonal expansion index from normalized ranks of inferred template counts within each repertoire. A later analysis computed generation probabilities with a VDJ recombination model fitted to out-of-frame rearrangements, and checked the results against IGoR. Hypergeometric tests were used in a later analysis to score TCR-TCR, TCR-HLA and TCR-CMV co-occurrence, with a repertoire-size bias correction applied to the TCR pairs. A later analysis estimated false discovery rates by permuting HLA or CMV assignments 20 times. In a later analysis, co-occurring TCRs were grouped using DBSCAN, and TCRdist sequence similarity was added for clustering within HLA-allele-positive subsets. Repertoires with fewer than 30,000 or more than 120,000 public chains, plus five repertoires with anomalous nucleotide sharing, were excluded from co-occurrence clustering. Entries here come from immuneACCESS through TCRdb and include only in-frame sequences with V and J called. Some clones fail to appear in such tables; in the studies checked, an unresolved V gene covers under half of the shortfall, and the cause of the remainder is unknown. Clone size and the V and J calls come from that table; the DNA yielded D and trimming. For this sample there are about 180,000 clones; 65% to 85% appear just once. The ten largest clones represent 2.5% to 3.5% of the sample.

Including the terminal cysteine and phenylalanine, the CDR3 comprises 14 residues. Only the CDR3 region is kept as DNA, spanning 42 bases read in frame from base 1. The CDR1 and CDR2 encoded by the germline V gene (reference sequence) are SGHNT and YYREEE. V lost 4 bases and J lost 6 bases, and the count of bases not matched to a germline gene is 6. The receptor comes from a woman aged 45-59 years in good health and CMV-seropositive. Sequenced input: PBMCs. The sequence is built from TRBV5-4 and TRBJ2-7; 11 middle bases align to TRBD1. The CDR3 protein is CASSSGQGAREQYF. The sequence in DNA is TGTGCCAGCAGCAGCGGACAGGGGGCACGCGAGCAGTACTTC.